The 25 T cell receptor beta chains reported below all come from one sample, sequenced in a study of T cell responses to AZD1222 COVID-19 vaccine. The method was immunoSEQ multiplex PCR; TCRdb's version includes in-frame clones alone and lacks a portion of them. In the table there are some 100,000 clones, around nine tenths of which are singletons. Sequenced here: peripheral blood, sampled on day 0 of AZD1222 vaccination. The receptors here all came from an adult in good health.

The chain uses TRBV19 and TRBJ2-3, with D possibly being TRBD1 (6 bases). The CDR3 is made up of 13 amino acids. The germline V gene encodes CDR1 LNHDA and CDR2 SQIVND (reference sequence). Trimming pared 5 bases from V and 14 bases from J, leaving 20 bases between. CDR3 sequence reads: CASSAPGTRYRYF. The CDR3 bases are TGTGCCAGTAGTGCCCCCGGGACAAGGTATCGGTATTTT. The complete variable domain, with remaining parts taken from reference TRBV19 and TRBJ2-3, reads DGGITQSPKYLFRKEGQNVTLSCEQNLNHDAMYWYRQDPGQGLRLIYYSQIVNDFQKGDIAEGYSVSREKKESFPLTVTSAQKNPTAFYLCASSAPGTRYRYFGPGTRLTVL.

The chain recombines TRBV12-1 with TRBJ2-4; the table's TRBD2 call for D was not verified on the DNA. TRBV12-1 is marked as a pseudogene. The CDR3 totals 17 residues. The CDR3 loop reads CASSPPSREVTKNIQYF. CDR3 nucleotides: TGTGCCAGCAGCCCCCCTTCGCGGGAGGTGACCAAAAACATTCAGTACTTC.

This clone was found once. J is TRBJ2-2 and V is TRBV9; 9 bases map to TRBD1. V was clipped by 2 bases and J by 4 bases; unmatched bases: 6. Germline-derived CDR1 and CDR2 are SGDLS and YYNGEE. This CDR3 is 16 amino acids long. The CDR3 spells CASSVAGQGSTGELFF. The DNA for the CDR3 is TGTGCCAGCAGCGTGGCCGGACAGGGGTCCACCGGGGAGCTGTTTTTT.

The rearrangement joins TRBV7-9 to TRBJ1-2; D is unclear. From germline, CDR1 is SEHNR and CDR2 FQNEAQ (reference sequence). Trimming took 1 base from V and 8 from J, leaving 20 bases between them. The CDR3 is 16 residues long. The CDR3 is CASSLGFRGRYEGYTF. CDR3 DNA: TGTGCCAGCAGCTTAGGTTTCCGGGGAAGGTACGAGGGCTACACCTTC.

V is TRBV24-1 and J is TRBJ2-1; D unclear. V lost 7 bases and J lost 0, with 9 bases in between. Germline CDR1 and CDR2: KGHDR and SFDVKD. The CDR3 is 14 residues long. The CDR3: CATSPASSYNEQFF. In DNA, the CDR3 is TGTGCCACCAGCCCCGCAAGCTCCTACAATGAGCAGTTCTTC.

The rearrangement joins TRBV7-2 to TRBJ2-1, with D perhaps TRBD1 (7 bases). There are 14 residues in the CDR3. Per the germline V gene, CDR1 is SGHTA and CDR2 is FQGNSA. V was clipped by 5 bases and J by 7 bases, with 15 bases between them. The CDR3 DNA reads as TGTGCCAGCAGCATTACGACAGGGAGGAATGAGCAGTTCTTC. It encodes CASSITTGRNEQFF.

The V and J genes are TRBV19 and TRBJ1-1; unclear D gene. In germline, CDR1 is LNHDA, CDR2 SQIVND (reference sequence). Trimming removed 1 base at V and 4 bases at J, with 10 bases between. CDR3 length: 14 amino acids. The CDR3 DNA sequence: TGTGCCAGTAGTATAGTTGTCGAGGGCACTGAAGCTTTCTTT. Amino acids: CASSIVVEGTEAFF.

CDR3 sequence: CATSGDLRRQNVQPQHF. DNA of the CDR3: TGTGCCACCAGCGGTGACCTTAGGAGACAAAACGTGCAGCCCCAGCATTTT. The chain has TRBV15 and TRBJ1-5; D gene unclear. The CDR3 is 17 amino acids. Trimming took off 5 bases at V and 7 bases at J, with 24 bases between the two ends. CDR1 is LNHNV and CDR2 is YYDKDF in the germline V gene (reference sequence).

The V and J genes are TRBV6-2 or TRBV6-3 and TRBJ1-2; no reliable D call. The CDR3 loop spans 13 amino acids. Germline V lookup: CDR1 MNHEY, CDR2 SVGEGT. V shed 4 bases and J shed 3 bases, with 9 bases lying between them. CDR3 coding DNA: TGTGCCAGCAGTTCCTACCGGGACTATGGCTACACCTTC. This translates into CASSSYRDYGYTF.

This clone was counted between two and nine times. The V call is TRBV5-1, the J call TRBJ1-3; 7 nucleotides match TRBD1. The germline V gene encodes CDR1 SGHRS and CDR2 YFSETQ. The J segment lost 7 bases and the V segment lost 2 bases, leaving 6 bases of the junction unmatched. This CDR3 comprises 14 residues. The DNA of the CDR3 is TGCGCCAGCAGCTTTCAGGGGGGCGGCAACACCATATATTTT. Translated: CASSFQGGGNTIYF. Together with reference TRBV5-1 and TRBJ1-3, the CDR3 gives the full variable domain: KAGVTQTPRYLIKTRGQQVTLSCSPISGHRSVSWYQQTPGQGLQFLFEYFSETQRNKGNFPGRFSGRQFSNSRSEMNVSTLELGDSALYLCASSFQGGGNTIYFGEGSWLTVV.

This clone came up a few times. The genes are TRBV24-1 and TRBJ2-1; 7 positions match TRBD2. The CDR3 has 16 amino acids. CDR1 and CDR2 (germline): KGHDR, SFDVKD. V shed 4 bases and J 7 bases; nucleotides not matched to a gene: 12. The CDR3 loop reads CATSESSGTRRNEQFF. The CDR3 region has the DNA TGTGCCACCAGTGAATCTAGCGGAACCAGGAGGAATGAGCAGTTCTTC.

The chain recombines TRBV19 with TRBJ1-5; 8 positions match TRBD1. The CDR3 contains 13 residues. V shed 8 bases and J 6 bases; nucleotides not matched to a gene: 6. Per germline, CDR1 LNHDA and CDR2 SQIVND (reference sequence). The CDR3 loop reads CASGQGRVQPQHF. DNA for the CDR3: TGTGCCAGTGGACAGGGTCGGGTTCAGCCCCAGCATTTT.

The chain couples TRBV6-6 to TRBJ2-4; possibly TRBD1 for D (6 bases). The CDR3 sequence is 16 residues long. Trimming took off 6 bases at V and 0 bases at J, with 15 bases between the two ends. Germline V gene lookup returns CDR1 MNHNY and CDR2 SVGAGI (reference sequence). CDR3 bases: TGTGCCAGCAGCTATGGACAGAAACTAGCCAAAAACATTCAGTACTTC. Translated, it gives CASSYGQKLAKNIQYF.

This chain links TRBV3-1 (or the pseudogene TRBV3-2) with TRBJ2-7, with TRBD2 matching 7 bases. V lost 3 bases, J lost 3 bases, and 5 bases stayed unmatched. The CDR3 spans 14 residues. From germline, CDR1 is LGHDT and CDR2 YNNKEL (reference sequence). The CDR3 nucleotides are TGTGCCAGCAGCCAGACGGGGGGTATCTACGAGCAGTACTTC. Protein: CASSQTGGIYEQYF.

The V gene is TRBV7-8, the J gene TRBJ2-7, with D possibly being TRBD1 (5 bases). V lost 2 bases and J lost 9, with 14 bases in between. CDR1 and CDR2 from the germline V gene are SGHVS and FQNEAQ. CDR3 length: 13 amino acids. In DNA, the CDR3 is TGTGCCAGCAGCTTATGGGGCACCGACCTGCAGTACGTC. Protein: CASSLWGTDLQYV.

The rearrangement links TRBV11-3 to TRBJ1-1, with D uncertain. The CDR3 loop spans 15 amino acids. The V gene's germline CDR1 is SGHNT and CDR2 YENEEA. Trimming removed 2 bases at V and 1 base at J, with 11 bases between. For the CDR3, the DNA is TGTGCCAGCAGCTTACGAGGAGAGGGGAACACTGAAGCTTTCTTT. This codes for CASSLRGEGNTEAFF. The whole variable domain, filled in from reference TRBV11-3 and TRBJ1-1, reads EAGVVQSPRYKIIEKKQPVAFWCNPISGHNTLYWYLQNLGQGPELLIRYENEEAVDDSQLPKDRFSAERLKGVDSTLKIQPAELGDSAVYLCASSLRGEGNTEAFFGQGTRLTVV.

This rearrangement joins TRBV24-1 to TRBJ2-4; 8 positions match TRBD1. Germline V gives CDR1 KGHDR, CDR2 SFDVKD. The CDR3 covers 14 residues. J lost 6 bases, V lost 9 bases, and 9 bases had no gene match. For the CDR3, the DNA is TGTGCCACCGCCGACAGGGGAGAGCGAAACATTCAGTACTTC. It codes for CATADRGERNIQYF.

The chain has TRBV4-3 and TRBJ1-1; D remains unclear. CDR3 length equals 14 residues. Deletions cut 1 base from V and 0 bases from J, with 6 bases between. Germline loops: CDR1 LGHNA, CDR2 YSLEER. In DNA form, the CDR3 reads TGCGCCAGCAGCCAAGTAGTGATGAACACTGAAGCTTTCTTT. Translating gives CASSQVVMNTEAFF.

This clone has just a few counts. The chain combines TRBV3-1 (or the pseudogene TRBV3-2) with TRBJ2-3; no firm D call. CDR3 length: 14 residues. Germline V gives CDR1 LGHDT, CDR2 YNNKEL (reference sequence). V was pared by 1 base and J by 2 bases, with 7 bases between. As DNA, the CDR3 is TGTGCCAGCAGCCAAGTCCATATCACAGATACGCAGTATTTT. It translates to CASSQVHITDTQYF.

The V and J genes are TRBV9 and TRBJ2-7; 9 nucleotides line up with TRBD2. Losses at the gene ends were 0 bases for V and 3 bases for J; bases not matched to a gene: 4. There are 15 residues in the CDR3. Germline lookup yields CDR1 SGDLS and CDR2 YYNGEE. The CDR3 DNA sequence: TGTGCCAGCAGCGTAGGAGCGGGGGGCAACTACGAGCAGTACTTC. As protein: CASSVGAGGNYEQYF.

The rearrangement uses TRBV27 and TRBJ2-3; D unclear. Germline V gene data show CDR1 as MNHEY and CDR2 as SMNVEV (reference sequence). Trimming took off 0 bases at V and 3 bases at J, with 10 bases between the two ends. The CDR3 runs 15 residues. In DNA form, the CDR3 reads TGTGCCAGCAGTTTATCGGGTAGGAGAACAGATACGCAGTATTTT. Translated, it gives CASSLSGRRTDTQYF.

The chain is built from TRBV19 and TRBJ1-6; tentatively, D is TRBD1 (5 bases). V lost 4 bases to trimming and J lost 5 bases, with 9 bases between them. This CDR3 has 14 amino acids. Germline V gene sequence: CDR1 LNHDA, CDR2 SQIVND (reference sequence). The CDR3 reads CASSNRQNNSPLHF. For the CDR3, the DNA is TGTGCCAGTAGTAATAGACAGAATAATTCACCCCTCCACTTT.

CDR3 sequence (DNA): TGTGCCAGTTTTGGTGGAAACACCATATATTTT. Translated: CASFGGNTIYF. The rearrangement joins TRBV19 to TRBJ1-3, with no clear D. V was shortened by 8 bases and J by 3 bases, with 5 bases between the two germline ends. CDR3 length equals 11 residues. Germline loops: CDR1 LNHDA, CDR2 SQIVND (reference sequence).

This sequence joins TRBV25-1 and TRBJ2-7, with 7 bases fitting TRBD1. V lost 5 bases, J lost 3 bases, and 4 bases stayed unmatched. Germline V CDR1 and CDR2: MGHDK, SYGVNS. The CDR3 totals 13 residues. The CDR3 here is CASSLQGNYEQYF. DNA of the CDR3: TGTGCCAGCAGTTTACAGGGGAACTACGAGCAGTACTTC.

This clone was detected only a few times. This chain uses TRBV5-4 with TRBJ1-6; 10 positions agree with TRBD1. The CDR3 is 16 residues long. Germline assignment: CDR1 SGHNT and CDR2 YYREEE (reference sequence). The J segment lost 14 bases and the V segment lost 4 bases, leaving 15 bases of the junction unmatched. The CDR3 region is CASSQIAGTGAMALHF. The CDR3 nucleotides are TGTGCCAGCAGCCAAATCGCCGGGACAGGGGCCATGGCCCTCCACTTT.